The TCR beta chain described here comes from a study of blood T cell repertoires in COVID-19. Study summary: PBMCs, B-cell-depleted T cells, or T cells were the source of the cDNA or gDNA that made up the material.

Patients in Seattle were enrolled during active infection, then followed longitudinally. In the authors' workflow: Amplification with reference gene primers provided the estimates of nucleated cell counts. This table comes from immunoSEQ multiplex PCR, and its TCRdb copy is limited to in-frame clones, with some not included. Clone size and the V and J calls come from that table; the DNA yielded D and trimming. The sample records about 240,000 clones, about four fifths being singletons. Germline V lookup: CDR1 SGHTA, CDR2 FQGNSA. The CDR3 sequence is 16 residues long. Trimming cost V 5 bases and J 9 bases, with 20 bases left between them.

Sequences were obtained from peripheral blood. V gene TRBV7-2 combines with J gene TRBJ1-6; D is ambiguous. The origin of this receptor is an elderly woman with COVID-19, enrolled during active disease. CDR3: CASSTATGFWSSPLHF. DNA of the CDR3: TGTGCCAGCAGCACAGCGACGGGATTTTGGAGTTCACCCCTCCACTTT. Supplemented by reference TRBV7-2 and TRBJ1-6, the full variable domain reads GAGVSQSPSNKVTEKGKDVELRCDPISGHTALYWYRQSLGQGLEFLIYFQGNSAPDKSGLPSDRFSAERTGGSVSTLTIQRTQQEDSAVYLCASSTATGFWSSPLHFGNGTRLTVT.